This entry concerns a single T cell receptor beta chain. Antigen specificity is unknown. There are 16 residues in the CDR3. Germline CDR1 is SNHLY and CDR2 is FYNNEI. V gave up 4 bases and J gave up 2 bases; unmatched junction bases: 10. PCR employed 60 Vbeta and 13 Jbeta primers. Method: immunoSEQ multiplex PCR; TCRdb's copy keeps in-frame clones and lacks some. The sample lists more than 95,000 clones; 80% to 85% were seen once. This entry is derived from a study of cytomegalovirus exposure and HLA in healthy donors. General observations from the study: The number of N-insertions in an Asian-associated ancestry cluster was reportedly below the roughly 660-donor mean in a later analysis. TCR beta chains associated with HLA were, in a later analysis, more clonally expanded than equally common others.

The specimen sequenced was PBMCs. The V call is TRBV2, the J call TRBJ2-5; 7 nucleotides line up with TRBD1. The TCR originated in a woman aged 30 to 39 in good health and CMV-seronegative. CDR3 coding DNA: TGTGCCAGCAGTGCGGACAGGACGGCGATACAAGAGACCCAGTACTTC. Translating it yields CASSADRTAIQETQYF.